A selection of T cell receptor beta chains follows, all from one sample in a study of Ad26.COV2.S vaccination and SARS-CoV-2 variants. Only in-frame clones appear in the TCRdb table, and some are missing; sequencing was by immunoSEQ multiplex PCR. The table shows some 320,000 clones, with around four fifths occurring only once. This sample comprised peripheral blood, obtained in a trial of Ad26.COV2.S vaccine versus placebo. The receptors shown here come from a person aged 18-60 years who received the Ad26.COV2.S COVID-19 vaccine or a placebo. Both conserved end residues are part of each CDR3. The order of the fields is D gene, V gene, J gene, clone size, CDR3 protein, CDR3 DNA. D genes are given only for firm matches. Not every row has a clone size; where given, it reads once, few, many or a size class.

d_call: NA
v_call: TRBV7-9
j_call: TRBJ1-2
clone_size: NA
cdr3_aa: CASSLQVYGYTF
cdr3_nt: TGTGCCAGCAGCTTACAAGTCTATGGCTACACCTTC

d_call: TRBD1
v_call: TRBV3-1/TRBV3-2
j_call: TRBJ1-2
clone_size: NA
cdr3_aa: CASSQPQGANLYGYTF
cdr3_nt: TGTGCCAGCAGCCAACCACAGGGGGCGAACCTCTATGGCTACACCTTC

d_call: NA
v_call: TRBV6-2/TRBV6-3
j_call: TRBJ2-1
clone_size: NA
cdr3_aa: CASSYGGGGQFF
cdr3_nt: TGTGCCAGCAGTTACGGCGGAGGCGGCCAGTTCTTC

d_call: NA
v_call: TRBV6-5
j_call: TRBJ2-2
clone_size: NA
cdr3_aa: CASRPRTATGELFF
cdr3_nt: TGTGCCAGCAGACCAAGGACAGCAACCGGGGAGCTGTTTTTT

d_call: TRBD2
v_call: TRBV6-6
j_call: TRBJ2-2
clone_size: NA
cdr3_aa: CASSSGGNTGELFF
cdr3_nt: TGTGCCAGCAGTTCGGGGGGGAACACCGGGGAGCTGTTTTTT

d_call: NA
v_call: TRBV5-1
j_call: TRBJ2-3
clone_size: NA
cdr3_aa: CASSLARGPSTTQYF
cdr3_nt: TGCGCCAGCAGCTTGGCCAGGGGACCCTCGACGACGCAGTATTTT

d_call: TRBD2
v_call: TRBV27
j_call: TRBJ2-1
clone_size: NA
cdr3_aa: CASSETGTSGDYNEQFF
cdr3_nt: TGTGCCAGCAGTGAGACCGGGACTAGCGGCGATTACAATGAGCAGTTCTTC

d_call: NA
v_call: TRBV7-2
j_call: TRBJ1-5
clone_size: NA
cdr3_aa: CASSPGREQPQHF
cdr3_nt: TGTGCCAGCAGCCCGGGGAGGGAACAGCCCCAGCATTTT

d_call: TRBD2
v_call: TRBV7-9
j_call: TRBJ2-5
clone_size: NA
cdr3_aa: CASSIRASGETQYF
cdr3_nt: TGTGCCAGCAGCATCAGGGCTAGCGGGGAGACCCAGTACTTC

d_call: NA
v_call: TRBV11-3
j_call: TRBJ1-2
clone_size: NA
cdr3_aa: CASSLGTLLGGYTF
cdr3_nt: TGTGCCAGCAGCTTGGGGACGCTTCTTGGCGGCTACACCTTC

d_call: NA
v_call: TRBV28
j_call: TRBJ1-1
clone_size: NA
cdr3_aa: CASFTRTEAFF
cdr3_nt: TGTGCCAGCTTCACGCGCACTGAAGCTTTCTTT

d_call: TRBD1
v_call: TRBV5-1
j_call: TRBJ1-2
clone_size: NA
cdr3_aa: CASSRKDRETYGYTF
cdr3_nt: TGCGCCAGCAGCCGAAAGGACAGGGAAACCTATGGCTACACCTTC

d_call: TRBD1
v_call: TRBV6-5
j_call: TRBJ2-7
clone_size: NA
cdr3_aa: CASSRADRVNYEQYF
cdr3_nt: TGTGCCAGCAGCCGTGCGGACAGGGTCAACTACGAGCAGTACTTC

d_call: NA
v_call: TRBV11-2
j_call: TRBJ2-3
clone_size: once
cdr3_aa: CASSPSGTHGTDTQYF
cdr3_nt: TGTGCCAGCAGCCCGTCCGGGACGCACGGGACAGATACGCAGTATTTT

d_call: NA
v_call: TRBV5-1
j_call: TRBJ1-1
clone_size: NA
cdr3_aa: CASSVQGDYTEAFF
cdr3_nt: TGCGCCAGCAGCGTACAGGGCGATTACACTGAAGCTTTCTTT

d_call: TRBD1
v_call: TRBV4-1
j_call: TRBJ2-7
clone_size: NA
cdr3_aa: CASSQPGQGRYEQYF
cdr3_nt: TGCGCCAGCAGCCAACCGGGACAGGGGCGCTACGAGCAGTACTTC

d_call: NA
v_call: TRBV29-1
j_call: TRBJ2-3
clone_size: NA
cdr3_aa: CSVERDTDTQYF
cdr3_nt: TGCAGCGTTGAAAGGGACACAGATACGCAGTATTTT

d_call: NA
v_call: TRBV7-8
j_call: TRBJ2-1
clone_size: once
cdr3_aa: CASSLGSGSYNEQFF
cdr3_nt: TGTGCCAGCAGCTTAGGATCGGGTTCCTACAATGAGCAGTTCTTC

d_call: NA
v_call: TRBV27
j_call: TRBJ2-2
clone_size: NA
cdr3_aa: CASSLLVKTGLGELFF
cdr3_nt: TGTGCCAGCAGTTTACTCGTGAAGACAGGACTTGGGGAGCTGTTTTTT

d_call: TRBD1
v_call: TRBV12-3/TRBV12-4
j_call: TRBJ1-1
clone_size: NA
cdr3_aa: CASSFQGATEAFF
cdr3_nt: TGTGCCAGCAGTTTTCAGGGGGCGACTGAAGCTTTCTTT

d_call: NA
v_call: TRBV21-1
j_call: TRBJ1-2
clone_size: few
cdr3_aa: CASSKKLPGPSDGYTF
cdr3_nt: TGTGCCAGCAGCAAAAAATTACCGGGTCCTTCCGATGGCTACACCTTC

d_call: TRBD1
v_call: TRBV5-1
j_call: TRBJ1-2
clone_size: NA
cdr3_aa: CASSPMITGGGNGYTF
cdr3_nt: TGCGCCAGCAGCCCCATGATCACAGGGGGCGGGAATGGCTACACCTTC

d_call: NA
v_call: TRBV28
j_call: TRBJ2-3
clone_size: NA
cdr3_aa: CASSFQTQYF
cdr3_nt: TGTGCCAGCAGTTTTCAGACGCAGTATTTT

d_call: NA
v_call: TRBV24-1
j_call: TRBJ1-3
clone_size: few
cdr3_aa: CATGGNGNTIYF
cdr3_nt: TGTGCCACCGGGGGGAATGGAAACACCATATATTTT

d_call: NA
v_call: TRBV25-1
j_call: TRBJ2-7
clone_size: NA
cdr3_aa: CASSEYPMGNPYEQYF
cdr3_nt: TGTGCCAGCAGTGAATATCCCATGGGGAATCCCTACGAGCAGTACTTC

d_call: TRBD1
v_call: TRBV5-1
j_call: TRBJ1-4
clone_size: NA
cdr3_aa: CASSPFRDREGKLFF
cdr3_nt: TGCGCCAGCAGCCCATTCCGGGACAGGGAAGGAAAACTGTTTTTT

d_call: NA
v_call: TRBV5-6
j_call: TRBJ1-2
clone_size: NA
cdr3_aa: CASSSLSVRVYGYTF
cdr3_nt: TGTGCCAGCAGCTCCCTCAGTGTTAGGGTCTATGGCTACACCTTC

d_call: TRBD1
v_call: TRBV2
j_call: TRBJ1-2
clone_size: NA
cdr3_aa: CASSQDRGDLTRGYTF
cdr3_nt: TGTGCCAGCAGTCAGGACAGGGGGGATCTCACGCGTGGCTACACCTTC

d_call: TRBD1
v_call: TRBV4-1
j_call: TRBJ1-6
clone_size: few
cdr3_aa: CASSRDRSNSPLHF
cdr3_nt: TGCGCCAGCAGCCGGGACAGGAGTAATTCACCCCTCCACTTT

d_call: NA
v_call: TRBV6-5
j_call: TRBJ1-2
clone_size: NA
cdr3_aa: CASSSSGTELYGYTF
cdr3_nt: TGTGCCAGCAGTTCCTCCGGGACGGAACTATATGGCTACACCTTC

d_call: TRBD1
v_call: TRBV18
j_call: TRBJ2-3
clone_size: NA
cdr3_aa: CASSPLQGQGFYTDTQYF
cdr3_nt: TGTGCCAGCTCACCACTTCAAGGACAGGGGTTCTATACAGATACGCAGTATTTT

d_call: NA
v_call: TRBV6-5
j_call: TRBJ1-1
clone_size: NA
cdr3_aa: CASSYSSPGTTEAFF
cdr3_nt: TGTGCCAGCAGTTACTCTTCCCCGGGAACCACTGAAGCTTTCTTT

d_call: NA
v_call: TRBV2
j_call: TRBJ2-7
clone_size: NA
cdr3_aa: CASNSQQGGLSEQYF
cdr3_nt: TGTGCCAGCAATTCACAACAGGGTGGTCTGAGCGAGCAGTACTTC

d_call: NA
v_call: TRBV9
j_call: TRBJ1-6
clone_size: NA
cdr3_aa: CASSVAENKHSPLHF
cdr3_nt: TGTGCCAGCAGCGTAGCCGAGAACAAGCATTCACCCCTCCACTTT

d_call: NA
v_call: TRBV2
j_call: TRBJ1-1
clone_size: few
cdr3_aa: CASMFEQDTNEAFF
cdr3_nt: TGTGCCAGCATGTTCGAACAGGACACCAATGAAGCTTTCTTT

d_call: NA
v_call: TRBV7-8
j_call: TRBJ1-6
clone_size: NA
cdr3_aa: CASSLQRSNSPLHF
cdr3_nt: TGTGCCAGCAGCTTACAACGATCAAATTCACCCCTCCACTTT

d_call: NA
v_call: TRBV5-5
j_call: TRBJ1-1
clone_size: NA
cdr3_aa: CASSLGRGPEAFF
cdr3_nt: TGTGCCAGCAGCTTAGGGAGGGGCCCTGAAGCTTTCTTT

d_call: TRBD1
v_call: TRBV6-5
j_call: TRBJ1-1
clone_size: NA
cdr3_aa: CASSRTGSEAFF
cdr3_nt: TGTGCCAGCAGCCGGACAGGGAGTGAAGCTTTCTTT

d_call: NA
v_call: TRBV28
j_call: TRBJ2-4
clone_size: NA
cdr3_aa: CASSLPSGPGNIQYF
cdr3_nt: TGTGCCAGCAGTTTACCCTCAGGCCCGGGGAACATTCAGTACTTC

d_call: TRBD1
v_call: TRBV5-6
j_call: TRBJ1-3
clone_size: once
cdr3_aa: CASSLAGQGAGNTIYF
cdr3_nt: TGTGCCAGCAGCTTGGCTGGACAGGGCGCTGGAAACACCATATATTTT

d_call: NA
v_call: TRBV7-9
j_call: TRBJ2-7
clone_size: NA
cdr3_aa: CASSPLGPSDEQYF
cdr3_nt: TGTGCCAGCAGCCCCCTGGGTCCTTCAGACGAGCAGTACTTC

d_call: NA
v_call: TRBV18
j_call: TRBJ2-1
clone_size: NA
cdr3_aa: CASSRPGSIEQFF
cdr3_nt: TGTGCCAGCTCACGCCCAGGGTCTATTGAGCAGTTCTTC

d_call: TRBD2
v_call: TRBV5-1
j_call: TRBJ2-1
clone_size: NA
cdr3_aa: CASSLDAGGFSNEQFF
cdr3_nt: TGCGCCAGCAGCTTGGACGCGGGGGGCTTCTCTAATGAGCAGTTCTTC